This T cell receptor beta chain originates from a study of blood T cell repertoires in COVID-19. For the study at large: Samples taken during acute and convalescent COVID-19 were collected in the United States, Italy and Spain. In each case, the material was cDNA or gDNA derived from T cells, B-cell-depleted T cells, or PBMCs.

As handled by the study authors: Cell counts per sample came from amplifying reference gene primers. Here immunoSEQ multiplex PCR was the method, and the copy in TCRdb shows in-frame clones only, minus some. Clone size and the V and J calls come from that table; the DNA yielded D and trimming. This table holds tens of thousands of clones, about 85% found once. V shed 1 base, J shed 6 bases, and the junction held 6 bases outside the gene matches. This CDR3 has 16 residues. CDR1 is LGHNA, CDR2 YNFKEQ, per germline. The chain combines TRBV4-2 with TRBJ2-1, with TRBD2 matching over 10 bases. The sequenced material came from peripheral blood. The sequence came from a woman over 75 with acute or convalescent COVID-19. The CDR3 is CASSQVVAGGSNEQFF. CDR3 DNA sequence: TGTGCCAGCAGCCAAGTCGTAGCGGGAGGAAGCAATGAGCAGTTCTTC.